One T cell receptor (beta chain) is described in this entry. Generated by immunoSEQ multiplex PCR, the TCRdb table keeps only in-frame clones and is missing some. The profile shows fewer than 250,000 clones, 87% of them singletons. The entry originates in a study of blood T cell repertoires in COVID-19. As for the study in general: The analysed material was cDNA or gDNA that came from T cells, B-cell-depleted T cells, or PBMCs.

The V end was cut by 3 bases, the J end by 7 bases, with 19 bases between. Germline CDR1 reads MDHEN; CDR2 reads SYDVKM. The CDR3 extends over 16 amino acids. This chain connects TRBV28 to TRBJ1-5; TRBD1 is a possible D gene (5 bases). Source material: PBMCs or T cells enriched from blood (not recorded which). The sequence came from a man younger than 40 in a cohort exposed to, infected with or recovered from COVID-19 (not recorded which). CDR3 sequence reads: CASSLGRFGATQPQHF. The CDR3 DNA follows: TGTGCCAGCAGTTTGGGGAGGTTTGGGGCCACCCAGCCCCAGCATTTT.